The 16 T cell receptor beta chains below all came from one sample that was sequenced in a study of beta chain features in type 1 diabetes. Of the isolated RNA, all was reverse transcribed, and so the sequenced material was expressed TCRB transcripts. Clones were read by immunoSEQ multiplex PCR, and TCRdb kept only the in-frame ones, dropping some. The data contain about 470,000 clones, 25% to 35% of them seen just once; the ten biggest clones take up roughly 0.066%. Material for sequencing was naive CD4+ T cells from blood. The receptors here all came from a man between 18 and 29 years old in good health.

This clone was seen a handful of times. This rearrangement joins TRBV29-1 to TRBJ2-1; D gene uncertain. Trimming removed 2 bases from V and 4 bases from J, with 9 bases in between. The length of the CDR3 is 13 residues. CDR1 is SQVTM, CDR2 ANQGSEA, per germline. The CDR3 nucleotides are TGCAGCGTTGAAAAGGACGTTTACAATGAGCAGTTCTTC. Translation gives CSVEKDVYNEQFF.

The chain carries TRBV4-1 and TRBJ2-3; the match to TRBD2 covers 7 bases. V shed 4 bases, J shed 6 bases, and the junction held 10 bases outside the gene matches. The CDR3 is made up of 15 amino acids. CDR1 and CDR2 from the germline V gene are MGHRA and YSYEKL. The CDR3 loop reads CASSPFGGSPDTQYF. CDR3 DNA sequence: TGCGCCAGCAGCCCCTTCGGCGGGAGCCCGGATACGCAGTATTTT.

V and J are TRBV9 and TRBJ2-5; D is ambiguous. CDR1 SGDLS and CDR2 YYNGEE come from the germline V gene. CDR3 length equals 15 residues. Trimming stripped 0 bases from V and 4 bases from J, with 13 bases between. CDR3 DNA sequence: TGTGCCAGCAGCGTAGCTACCGTCTGGGGAGAGACCCAGTACTTC. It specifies CASSVATVWGETQYF.

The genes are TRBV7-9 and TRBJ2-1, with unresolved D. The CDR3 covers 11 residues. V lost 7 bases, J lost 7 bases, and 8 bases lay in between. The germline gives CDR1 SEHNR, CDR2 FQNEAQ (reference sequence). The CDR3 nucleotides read TGTGCCAGCACCTGGCTAAATGAGCAGTTCTTC. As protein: CASTWLNEQFF.

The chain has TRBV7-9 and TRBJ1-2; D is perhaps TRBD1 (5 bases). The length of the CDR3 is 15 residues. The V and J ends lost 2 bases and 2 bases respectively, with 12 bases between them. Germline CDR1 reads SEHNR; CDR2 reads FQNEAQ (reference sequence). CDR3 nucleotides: TGTGCCAGCAGCTTATGGTCGGGGACGAACTATGGCTACACCTTC. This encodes CASSLWSGTNYGYTF.

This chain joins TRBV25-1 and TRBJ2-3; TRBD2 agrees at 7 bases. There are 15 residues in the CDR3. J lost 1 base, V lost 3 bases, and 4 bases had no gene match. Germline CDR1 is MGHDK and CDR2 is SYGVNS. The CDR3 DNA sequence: TGTGCCAGCAGTGATTATCGGGAGGGCACAGATACGCAGTATTTT. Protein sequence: CASSDYREGTDTQYF.

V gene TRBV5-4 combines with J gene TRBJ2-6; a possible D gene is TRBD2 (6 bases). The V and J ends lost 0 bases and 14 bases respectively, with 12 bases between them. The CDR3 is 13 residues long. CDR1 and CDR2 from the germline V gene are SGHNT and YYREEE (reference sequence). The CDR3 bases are TGTGCCAGCAGCTTGGACCGGGACTCCATCCTGACTTTC. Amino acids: CASSLDRDSILTF.

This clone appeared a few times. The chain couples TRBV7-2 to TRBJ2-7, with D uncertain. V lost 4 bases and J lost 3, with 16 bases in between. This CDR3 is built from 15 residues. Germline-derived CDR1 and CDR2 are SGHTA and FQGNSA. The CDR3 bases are TGTGCCAGCAGCTCTGCCGCATTGGGCGGCTACGAGCAGTACTTC. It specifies CASSSAALGGYEQYF.

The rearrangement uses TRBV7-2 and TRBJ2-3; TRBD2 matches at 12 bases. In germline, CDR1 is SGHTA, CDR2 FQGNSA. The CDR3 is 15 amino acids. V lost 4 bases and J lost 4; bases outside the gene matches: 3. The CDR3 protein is CASSSASGRADTQYF. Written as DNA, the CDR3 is TGTGCCAGCAGCTCAGCTAGCGGGAGGGCAGATACGCAGTATTTT.

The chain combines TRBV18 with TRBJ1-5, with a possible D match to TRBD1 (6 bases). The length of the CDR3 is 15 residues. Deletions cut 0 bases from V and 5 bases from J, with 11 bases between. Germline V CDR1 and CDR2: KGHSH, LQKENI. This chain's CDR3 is CASSPPSGGYQPQHF. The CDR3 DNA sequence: TGTGCCAGCTCACCACCGAGCGGGGGCTATCAGCCCCAGCATTTT.

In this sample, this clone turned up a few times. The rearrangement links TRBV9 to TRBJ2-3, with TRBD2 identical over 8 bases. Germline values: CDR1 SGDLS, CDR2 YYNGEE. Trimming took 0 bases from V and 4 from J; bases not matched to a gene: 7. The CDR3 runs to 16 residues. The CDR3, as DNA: TGTGCCAGCAGCGTAGATCCGGGAGGGGCCGCAGATACGCAGTATTTT. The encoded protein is CASSVDPGGAADTQYF.

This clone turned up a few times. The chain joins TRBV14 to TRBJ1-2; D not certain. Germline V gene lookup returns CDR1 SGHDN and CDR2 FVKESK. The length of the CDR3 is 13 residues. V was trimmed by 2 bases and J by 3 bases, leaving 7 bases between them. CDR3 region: CASSQYTYYGYTF. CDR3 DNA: TGTGCCAGCAGCCAATATACGTACTATGGCTACACCTTC.

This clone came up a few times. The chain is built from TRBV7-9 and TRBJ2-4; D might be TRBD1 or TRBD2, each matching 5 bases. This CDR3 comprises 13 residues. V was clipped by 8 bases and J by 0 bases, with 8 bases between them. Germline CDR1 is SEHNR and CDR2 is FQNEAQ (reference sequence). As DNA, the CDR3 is TGTGCCAGCGAGGGGTTAGCCAAAAACATTCAGTACTTC. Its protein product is CASEGLAKNIQYF.

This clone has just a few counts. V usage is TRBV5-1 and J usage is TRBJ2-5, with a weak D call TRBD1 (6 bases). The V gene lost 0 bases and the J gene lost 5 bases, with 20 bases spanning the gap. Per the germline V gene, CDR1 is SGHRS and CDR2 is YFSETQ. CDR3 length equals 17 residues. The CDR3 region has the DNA TGCGCCAGCAGCTTGGCCCCACACGGGGCAGGGGACGAGACCCAGTACTTC. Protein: CASSLAPHGAGDETQYF. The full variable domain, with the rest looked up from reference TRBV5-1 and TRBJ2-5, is KAGVTQTPRYLIKTRGQQVTLSCSPISGHRSVSWYQQTPGQGLQFLFEYFSETQRNKGNFPGRFSGRQFSNSRSEMNVSTLELGDSALYLCASSLAPHGAGDETQYFGPGTRLLVL.

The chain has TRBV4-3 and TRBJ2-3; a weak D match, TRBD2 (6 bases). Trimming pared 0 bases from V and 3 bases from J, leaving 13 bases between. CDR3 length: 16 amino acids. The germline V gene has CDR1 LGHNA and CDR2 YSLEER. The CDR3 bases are TGCGCCAGCAGCCAAGAGGGGAGCGGGCGGACAGATACGCAGTATTTT. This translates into CASSQEGSGRTDTQYF.

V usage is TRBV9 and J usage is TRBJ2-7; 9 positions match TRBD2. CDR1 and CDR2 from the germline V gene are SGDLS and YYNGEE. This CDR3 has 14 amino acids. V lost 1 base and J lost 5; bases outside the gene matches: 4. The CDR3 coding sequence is TGTGCCAGCAGCGTAAAGGTAGCGGGAGACGAGCAGTACTTC. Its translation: CASSVKVAGDEQYF.